This is a list of T cell receptor beta chains from one sample in a study of T cell responses to AZD1222 COVID-19 vaccine. The table came from immunoSEQ multiplex PCR; TCRdb's copy has only in-frame clones and leaves some out. This repertoire shows more than 150,000 clones, about nine tenths found once; its top ten account for 1.8%. The specimen was peripheral blood, collected on day 0 of AZD1222 vaccination. The receptors were sampled from an adult in good health. CDR3s include the opening cysteine and the closing phenylalanine or tryptophan. Each record gives: J gene, V gene, D gene, clone size, CDR3 DNA, CDR3 protein. A D gene is named only where the DNA matches it firmly. The size entry is marked missing in some rows and otherwise reads once, few, many or a size class.

j_gene: TRBJ2-7; v_gene: TRBV10-3; d_gene: TRBD1; abundance: NA; CDR3nt: TGTGCCATCAGTGCTCCGCCGGGACAGGAGAACTACGAGCAGTACTTC; CDR3aa: CAISAPPGQENYEQYF
j_gene: TRBJ1-1; v_gene: TRBV9; d_gene: NA; abundance: NA; CDR3nt: TGTGCCAGCAGCGTCCAGGGTGACACTGAAGCTTTCTTT; CDR3aa: CASSVQGDTEAFF
j_gene: TRBJ1-2; v_gene: TRBV7-9; d_gene: TRBD1; abundance: NA; CDR3nt: TGTGCCAGCTCGGTGGCAGGGGGGAGGTCTAACTATGGCTACACCTTC; CDR3aa: CASSVAGGRSNYGYTF
j_gene: TRBJ1-6; v_gene: TRBV4-2; d_gene: TRBD1; abundance: NA; CDR3nt: TGTGCCAGCAGCCAAGGGGGGGACAGCTATAATTCACCCCTCCACTTT; CDR3aa: CASSQGGDSYNSPLHF
j_gene: TRBJ1-1; v_gene: TRBV25-1; d_gene: TRBD1; abundance: NA; CDR3nt: TGTGCCAGCAGTACCATACCCGGGACAGGGAAATCTGAAGCTTTCTTT; CDR3aa: CASSTIPGTGKSEAFF
j_gene: TRBJ2-3; v_gene: TRBV19; d_gene: TRBD2; abundance: NA; CDR3nt: TGTGCCAGTAAAAGGACTAGCGGGAGTGGGGCTAGCACAGATACGCAGTATTTT; CDR3aa: CASKRTSGSGASTDTQYF
j_gene: TRBJ2-7; v_gene: TRBV2; d_gene: TRBD2; abundance: NA; CDR3nt: TGTGCCAGCAGTCCTGGGACTAGCGGGAGATCGGCCTTC; CDR3aa: CASSPGTSGRSAF
j_gene: TRBJ2-3; v_gene: TRBV10-3; d_gene: TRBD2; abundance: once; CDR3nt: TGTGCCATCAGTGTACTAGCGGGAGGTAGCACAGATACGCAGTATTTT; CDR3aa: CAISVLAGGSTDTQYF
j_gene: TRBJ2-2; v_gene: TRBV27; d_gene: NA; abundance: NA; CDR3nt: TGTGCCAGCAGTTTATTCGGCGGCTCCGCGAACACCGGGGAGCTGTTTTTT; CDR3aa: CASSLFGGSANTGELFF
j_gene: TRBJ2-1; v_gene: TRBV9; d_gene: NA; abundance: NA; CDR3nt: TGTGCCAGCAGCGTAGGGGACACCTCCTACAATGAGCAGTTCTTC; CDR3aa: CASSVGDTSYNEQFF
j_gene: TRBJ1-5; v_gene: TRBV6-1; d_gene: NA; abundance: NA; CDR3nt: TGTGCCAGCAGTGAAGCAGGGTTCTATAGCAATCAGCCCCAGCATTTT; CDR3aa: CASSEAGFYSNQPQHF
j_gene: TRBJ2-5; v_gene: TRBV3-1/TRBV3-2; d_gene: TRBD2; abundance: NA; CDR3nt: TGTGCCAGCAGACTAGCGGGAGGGTATCAAGAGACCCAGTACTTC; CDR3aa: CASRLAGGYQETQYF
j_gene: TRBJ1-1; v_gene: TRBV7-2; d_gene: NA; abundance: NA; CDR3nt: TGTGCCAGCAGCTTAGGGAGGGACGGACCGATGAACACTGAAGCTTTCTTT; CDR3aa: CASSLGRDGPMNTEAFF
j_gene: TRBJ1-1; v_gene: TRBV28; d_gene: NA; abundance: NA; CDR3nt: TGTGCCAGCACTTTAGAGGATATCACTGAAGCTTTCTTT; CDR3aa: CASTLEDITEAFF
j_gene: TRBJ2-7; v_gene: TRBV6-6; d_gene: NA; abundance: NA; CDR3nt: TGTGCCAGCAGTTACTCTGTGACAGTCTACGAGCAGTACTTC; CDR3aa: CASSYSVTVYEQYF
j_gene: TRBJ1-2; v_gene: TRBV10-3; d_gene: NA; abundance: NA; CDR3nt: TGTGCCATCAGTAAGGACTCCTATGGCTACACCTTC; CDR3aa: CAISKDSYGYTF
j_gene: TRBJ1-1; v_gene: TRBV10-3; d_gene: NA; abundance: NA; CDR3nt: TGTGCCATCAGTGAGTTGGGCGGGAACACTGAAGCTTTCTTT; CDR3aa: CAISELGGNTEAFF
j_gene: TRBJ2-5; v_gene: TRBV29-1; d_gene: TRBD2; abundance: once; CDR3nt: TGCAGCGTTGGATATGCGGGAGGGCCCGAGACCCAGTACTTC; CDR3aa: CSVGYAGGPETQYF
j_gene: TRBJ2-3; v_gene: TRBV27; d_gene: NA; abundance: once; CDR3nt: TGTGCCAGCAGTTTATACATAACCCAGTCAGATACGCAGTATTTT; CDR3aa: CASSLYITQSDTQYF
j_gene: TRBJ2-5; v_gene: TRBV25-1; d_gene: NA; abundance: NA; CDR3nt: TGTGCCAGCAGTGAAGGGACCTGGAGAGAGACCCAGTACTTC; CDR3aa: CASSEGTWRETQYF
j_gene: TRBJ2-3; v_gene: TRBV15; d_gene: NA; abundance: NA; CDR3nt: TGTGCCACCACTCCGGACACTACAGATACGCAGTATTTT; CDR3aa: CATTPDTTDTQYF
j_gene: TRBJ2-3; v_gene: TRBV19; d_gene: NA; abundance: once; CDR3nt: TGTGCCAGTAGTATAAGTCAGGTCACAGATACGCAGTATTTT; CDR3aa: CASSISQVTDTQYF
j_gene: TRBJ1-1; v_gene: TRBV11-2; d_gene: NA; abundance: once; CDR3nt: TGTGCCAGCAGCTTAGACGGCAGAAACACTGAAGCTTTCTTT; CDR3aa: CASSLDGRNTEAFF
j_gene: TRBJ1-2; v_gene: TRBV3-1/TRBV3-2; d_gene: NA; abundance: NA; CDR3nt: TGTGCCAGCAGCCAAGGGGCAGCCTTAGGAATCCGTGGCTATGGCTACACCTTC; CDR3aa: CASSQGAALGIRGYGYTF